This TCR beta chain was found in a study of regulatory T cells in long-lasting Graves disease. Study-wide results and caveats: Fewer public clonotypes were shared by new patients (under 1,000) than by persistent patients (approximately 2,700).

Investigators prepared the TCR beta libraries by applying iRepertoire HTBI primers and Arm-PCR of CDR3 regions. A single record per CDR3 protein comes from TCRdb applying MiXCR to the multiplex PCR reads. The sample includes about 540,000 distinct CDR3 sequences, roughly 13% seen only once; the top ten take under 10%. This clonotype has only a few counts. The target antigen is unknown. The sample's time point: newly diagnosed GD, antithyroid drugs for less than 3 months. Construction of the TCR library relied on RNA isolated from PBMCs. It was by American Thyroid Association guidelines that Graves' disease was diagnosed. These data were likewise used in another study, on T cells in Graves' hyperthyroidism and ophthalmopathy. That investigation notes: Blood also carried most thyroid clonotypes expanded above 0.001.

This receptor was obtained from a man aged 30 to 39 with Graves disease. The source was peripheral blood mononuclear cells (PBMCs), collected at new diagnosis, from a patient treated with antithyroid drugs.

Here the CDR3 reads CASSLVVSAGEENSYEQYF. Written as DNA, the CDR3 is TGTGCCAGCAGCTTAGTAGTATCGGCAGGGGAGGAGAACTCCTACGAGCAGTACTTC. V usage is TRBV11-2 and J usage is TRBJ2-7; the D call may be TRBD1 or TRBD2 (6 bases each). The CDR3 loop spans 19 amino acids. Trimming took 1 base from V and 0 from J, leaving 22 bases between them. Germline values: CDR1 SGHAT, CDR2 FQNNGV.